A selection of T cell receptor beta chains follows, all from one sample in a study of blood T cell repertoires in COVID-19. Measured with immunoSEQ multiplex PCR; TCRdb has only the in-frame clones, and not every one. The sample records 210,000 or so clones, more than 70% being singletons. The sequenced sample consisted of PBMCs or T cells enriched from blood (not recorded which). All receptors derive from a man between 25 and 39 years old with acute COVID-19. Both conserved end residues are part of each CDR3. D genes are given only for firm matches. A clone size is listed for some rows: how often the clone was seen (once, few, many), or a class if it is expanded.

CDR3: CASSEAGSMNTEAFF
DNA: TGTGCCAGCAGTGAAGCCGGGTCGATGAACACTGAAGCTTTCTTT
J: TRBJ1-1
size: -
V: TRBV6-1
D: -

CDR3: CASSFKTGEGETQYF
DNA: TGTGCCAGCAGCTTCAAGACAGGGGAAGGAGAGACCCAGTACTTC
J: TRBJ2-5
size: -
V: TRBV7-6
D: TRBD1

CDR3: CASSILGRGTYGYTF
DNA: TGTGCCAGTAGTATACTGGGCAGGGGAACCTATGGCTACACCTTC
J: TRBJ1-2
size: -
V: TRBV19
D: -

CDR3: CASSLNGGTDQPQHF
DNA: TGTGCCAGCAGCTTAAACGGGGGGACTGATCAGCCCCAGCATTTT
J: TRBJ1-5
size: -
V: TRBV6-5
D: -

CDR3: CASSLVGQRAGLTSYEQYF
DNA: TGCGCCAGCAGCTTGGTAGGGCAGCGGGCTGGGCTGACCTCCTACGAGCAGTACTTC
J: TRBJ2-7
size: -
V: TRBV5-1
D: -

CDR3: CASSRTQGSGNTIYF
DNA: TGCGCCAGCAGCCGCACCCAGGGTTCAGGAAACACCATATATTTT
J: TRBJ1-3
size: -
V: TRBV5-1
D: -

CDR3: CASSLRQASGYEQYF
DNA: TGTGCCAGCTCCCTCCGACAGGCGTCAGGTTACGAGCAGTACTTC
J: TRBJ2-7
size: -
V: TRBV18
D: -

CDR3: CASRPGGGMNTEAFF
DNA: TGTGCCAGCAGACCCGGGGGGGGAATGAACACTGAAGCTTTCTTT
J: TRBJ1-1
size: -
V: TRBV27
D: -

CDR3: CASSLVGQGGTEAFF
DNA: TGCGCCAGCAGCTTGGTGGGACAGGGGGGCACTGAAGCTTTCTTT
J: TRBJ1-1
size: -
V: TRBV5-1
D: TRBD1

CDR3: CASSGSSGVQETQYF
DNA: TGTGCCAGCAGCGGGTCTAGCGGGGTCCAAGAGACCCAGTACTTC
J: TRBJ2-5
size: -
V: TRBV9
D: TRBD2

CDR3: CASSITGTHAGNEQFF
DNA: TGTGCCAGCAGTATAACCGGGACTCACGCAGGCAATGAGCAGTTCTTC
J: TRBJ2-1
size: -
V: TRBV27
D: -

CDR3: CASSLETVSYNEQFF
DNA: TGTGCCAGCAGCTTGGAGACAGTTTCCTACAATGAGCAGTTCTTC
J: TRBJ2-1
size: -
V: TRBV5-5
D: -

CDR3: CASTFGTGNEKLFF
DNA: TGTGCCAGCACCTTCGGGACAGGGAATGAAAAACTGTTTTTT
J: TRBJ1-4
size: few
V: TRBV5-4
D: TRBD1

CDR3: CASSSANGLNTEAFF
DNA: TGTGCCAGCAGCTCAGCGAATGGCTTGAACACTGAAGCTTTCTTT
J: TRBJ1-1
size: -
V: TRBV7-9
D: -

CDR3: CASSLEFLASGGKEGETQYF
DNA: TGTGCCAGCAGCTTAGAATTTTTGGCTAGCGGGGGGAAGGAGGGAGAGACCCAGTACTTC
J: TRBJ2-5
size: few
V: TRBV11-3
D: TRBD2

CDR3: CAWSSLEFSMNTEAFF
DNA: TGTGCCTGGAGTTCGTTGGAGTTTTCGATGAACACTGAAGCTTTCTTT
J: TRBJ1-1
size: -
V: TRBV30
D: -

CDR3: CASSLYRNSPLHF
DNA: TGTGCCAGCAGTTTATACAGAAATTCACCCCTCCACTTT
J: TRBJ1-6
size: -
V: TRBV12-3/TRBV12-4
D: -

CDR3: CASRGGQGSSYEQYF
DNA: TGTGCCAGCAGAGGAGGGCAGGGTAGTTCCTACGAGCAGTACTTC
J: TRBJ2-7
size: -
V: TRBV28
D: -

CDR3: CASSQTYRATNEKLFF
DNA: TGTGCCAGCAGCCAAACCTACAGGGCAACTAATGAAAAACTGTTTTTT
J: TRBJ1-4
size: -
V: TRBV14
D: -

CDR3: CASSLVEETQYF
DNA: TGTGCCAGCAGCTTGGTAGAGGAGACCCAGTACTTC
J: TRBJ2-5
size: -
V: TRBV5-5
D: -

CDR3: CASGTGISGANVLTF
DNA: TGTGCTAGTGGGACAGGGATCTCTGGGGCCAACGTCCTGACTTTC
J: TRBJ2-6
size: -
V: TRBV12-5
D: TRBD1

CDR3: CASSELETVYSNQPQHF
DNA: TGTGCCAGCAGTGAGCTGGAGACAGTTTATAGCAATCAGCCCCAGCATTTT
J: TRBJ1-5
size: -
V: TRBV6-1
D: -

CDR3: CATSDPQTGSSYNEQFF
DNA: TGTGCCACCAGTGATCCTCAGACAGGGAGCTCCTACAATGAGCAGTTCTTC
J: TRBJ2-1
size: few
V: TRBV24-1
D: TRBD1

CDR3: CASSYLPGKISYEQYF
DNA: TGCGCCAGCAGCTACCTACCGGGAAAGATCTCCTACGAGCAGTACTTC
J: TRBJ2-7
size: -
V: TRBV5-1
D: -

CDR3: CASSLGQGFNQPQHF
DNA: TGTGCCAGCAGCCTTGGACAGGGTTTCAATCAGCCCCAGCATTTT
J: TRBJ1-5
size: -
V: TRBV7-2
D: TRBD1

CDR3: CASSLGGTDEKLFF
DNA: TGCGCCAGCAGCTTGGGTGGGACAGATGAAAAACTGTTTTTT
J: TRBJ1-4
size: once
V: TRBV5-1
D: TRBD1

CDR3: CASSLGQVFGDQPQHF
DNA: TGCGCCAGCAGCTTGGGACAGGTCTTCGGGGATCAGCCCCAGCATTTT
J: TRBJ1-5
size: -
V: TRBV5-1
D: -

CDR3: CASSPVRGAKNGYTF
DNA: TGTGCCAGCAGCCCCGTCAGGGGGGCTAAAAATGGCTACACCTTC
J: TRBJ1-2
size: few
V: TRBV7-2
D: TRBD1

CDR3: CASSHRDRGRNYGYTF
DNA: TGCGCCAGCAGTCATCGGGACAGGGGGCGTAACTATGGCTACACCTTC
J: TRBJ1-2
size: -
V: TRBV23-1
D: TRBD1

CDR3: CASSVDPGGRVGENEQFF
DNA: TGTGCCAGCAGCGTAGATCCCGGCGGACGGGTGGGAGAAAATGAGCAGTTCTTC
J: TRBJ2-1
size: -
V: TRBV9
D: -

CDR3: CASKLLGNTEAFF
DNA: TGTGCCAGCAAACTTCTAGGGAACACTGAAGCTTTCTTT
J: TRBJ1-1
size: -
V: TRBV12-3/TRBV12-4
D: -

CDR3: CASSFQGFAGGIQETQYF
DNA: TGCGCCAGCAGCTTCCAAGGATTTGCGGGGGGGATACAAGAGACCCAGTACTTC
J: TRBJ2-5
size: -
V: TRBV5-1
D: TRBD2

CDR3: CASSGQGLAKNIQYF
DNA: TGTGCCAGCAGTGGACAGGGTCTCGCCAAAAACATTCAGTACTTC
J: TRBJ2-4
size: once
V: TRBV27
D: TRBD1

CDR3: CASSVAAGAELTSGNTIYF
DNA: TGTGCCAGCAGCGTAGCGGCAGGGGCCGAACTAACCTCTGGAAACACCATATATTTT
J: TRBJ1-3
size: -
V: TRBV9
D: -

CDR3: CASKLAGGSNEQFF
DNA: TGTGCCAGCAAACTAGCGGGGGGGTCCAATGAGCAGTTCTTC
J: TRBJ2-1
size: -
V: TRBV6-4
D: TRBD2

CDR3: CAIRDGQGNTGELFF
DNA: TGTGCCATCAGAGACGGACAGGGTAACACCGGGGAGCTGTTTTTT
J: TRBJ2-2
size: -
V: TRBV10-3
D: TRBD1

CDR3: CAISGLTGTGANVLTF
DNA: TGTGCCATCAGTGGGTTAACAGGGACAGGGGCCAACGTCCTGACTTTC
J: TRBJ2-6
size: -
V: TRBV10-3
D: -

CDR3: CASSPLPPSEAFF
DNA: TGTGCCAGCAGTCCCCTCCCCCCCTCTGAAGCTTTCTTT
J: TRBJ1-1
size: -
V: TRBV28
D: -

CDR3: CASSSYRVGKLFF
DNA: TGTGCCAGTAGTTCCTACAGGGTGGGAAAACTGTTTTTT
J: TRBJ1-4
size: -
V: TRBV19
D: -

CDR3: CASSQEGGSYNEQFF
DNA: TGTGCCAGCAGCCAAGAGGGAGGTTCCTACAATGAGCAGTTCTTC
J: TRBJ2-1
size: -
V: TRBV4-2
D: -

CDR3: CASTSDRQGIYETQYF
DNA: TGTGCCAGCACCTCGGACCGACAGGGTATTTATGAGACCCAGTACTTC
J: TRBJ2-5
size: once
V: TRBV2
D: TRBD1

CDR3: CSVEGNAMSSYEQYF
DNA: TGCAGCGTTGAAGGTAACGCAATGAGCTCCTACGAGCAGTACTTC
J: TRBJ2-7
size: -
V: TRBV29-1
D: -

CDR3: CASSDGGKSQYF
DNA: TGTGCCAGCAGTGATGGAGGGAAGTCGCAGTACTTC
J: TRBJ2-7
size: -
V: TRBV6-1
D: -

CDR3: CASRMEGNYGYTF
DNA: TGTGCCAGCAGGATGGAGGGGAACTATGGCTACACCTTC
J: TRBJ1-2
size: -
V: TRBV25-1
D: -

CDR3: CASSLAGSGGPRNEQFF
DNA: TGTGCCAGCAGTTTGGCGGGGAGCGGGGGGCCGAGGAATGAGCAGTTCTTC
J: TRBJ2-1
size: -
V: TRBV7-2
D: TRBD2

CDR3: CASMRFTEAFF
DNA: TGTGCCAGTATGCGGTTCACTGAAGCTTTCTTT
J: TRBJ1-1
size: -
V: TRBV19
D: -

CDR3: CASSETGGPYNEQFF
DNA: TGTGCCAGCAGCGAGACGGGGGGACCCTACAATGAGCAGTTCTTC
J: TRBJ2-1
size: -
V: TRBV13
D: TRBD2

CDR3: CASSQDVTGYEQYF
DNA: TGTGCCAGCAGCCAAGATGTTACGGGTTACGAGCAGTACTTC
J: TRBJ2-7
size: -
V: TRBV3-1/TRBV3-2
D: -

CDR3: CASGQGASTGELFF
DNA: TGTGCCAGTGGACAGGGGGCAAGCACCGGGGAGCTGTTTTTT
J: TRBJ2-2
size: few
V: TRBV19
D: TRBD1

CDR3: CASTTFPDNREELFF
DNA: TGCGCCAGCACCACCTTCCCTGACAATCGGGAGGAGCTGTTTTTT
J: TRBJ2-2
size: -
V: TRBV5-1
D: -

CDR3: CATSGGYEQYF
DNA: TGTGCCACCTCAGGGGGCTACGAGCAGTACTTC
J: TRBJ2-7
size: -
V: TRBV10-3
D: TRBD1

CDR3: CASSGGGQESSYEQYF
DNA: TGTGCCAGCAGCGGCGGGGGACAGGAGAGCTCCTACGAGCAGTACTTC
J: TRBJ2-7
size: -
V: TRBV5-4
D: -

CDR3: CASSGQGIGEKLFF
DNA: TGTGCCAGCAGTGGACAGGGGATAGGTGAAAAACTGTTTTTT
J: TRBJ1-4
size: once
V: TRBV2
D: TRBD1

CDR3: CASSLWQGRTDTQYF
DNA: TGTGCCAGCAGCTTATGGCAGGGTAGGACAGATACGCAGTATTTT
J: TRBJ2-3
size: -
V: TRBV7-3
D: -

CDR3: CASSLSRGGEDTDTQYF
DNA: TGTGCCAGCAGTTTATCGCGGGGAGGGGAAGACACAGATACGCAGTATTTT
J: TRBJ2-3
size: -
V: TRBV27
D: TRBD2

CDR3: CASSPGLAGGQETQYF
DNA: TGTGCCAGCAGCCCAGGACTAGCGGGGGGGCAAGAGACCCAGTACTTC
J: TRBJ2-5
size: once
V: TRBV9
D: TRBD2

CDR3: CASSLNGRRSTDTQYF
DNA: TGCGCCAGCAGCTTGAATGGGCGGAGGAGCACAGATACGCAGTATTTT
J: TRBJ2-3
size: few
V: TRBV5-1
D: -

CDR3: CASSDDRGHSQPQHF
DNA: TGTGCCAGCAGCGATGACAGGGGGCACAGTCAGCCCCAGCATTTT
J: TRBJ1-5
size: -
V: TRBV2
D: TRBD1

CDR3: CASGRSGGYGYTF
DNA: TGTGCCAGCGGGCGGTCGGGGGGCTATGGCTACACCTTC
J: TRBJ1-2
size: -
V: TRBV6-5
D: -

CDR3: CASSESQDRPEQFF
DNA: TGTGCCAGCAGTGAGAGCCAGGACAGACCTGAGCAGTTCTTC
J: TRBJ2-1
size: -
V: TRBV11-3
D: -